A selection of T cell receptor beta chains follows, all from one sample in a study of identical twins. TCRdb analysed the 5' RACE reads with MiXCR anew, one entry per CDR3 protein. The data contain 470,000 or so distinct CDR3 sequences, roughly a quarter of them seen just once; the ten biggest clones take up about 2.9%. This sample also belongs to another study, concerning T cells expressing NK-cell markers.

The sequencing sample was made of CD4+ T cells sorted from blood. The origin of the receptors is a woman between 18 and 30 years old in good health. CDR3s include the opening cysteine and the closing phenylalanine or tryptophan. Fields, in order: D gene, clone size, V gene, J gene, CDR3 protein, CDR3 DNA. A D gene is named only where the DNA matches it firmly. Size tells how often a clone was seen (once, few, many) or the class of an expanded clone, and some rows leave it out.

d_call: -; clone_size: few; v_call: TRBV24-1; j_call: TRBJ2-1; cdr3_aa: CATSDPEGPNEQFF; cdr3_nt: TGTGCCACCAGTGATCCCGAGGGCCCGAATGAGCAGTTCTTC
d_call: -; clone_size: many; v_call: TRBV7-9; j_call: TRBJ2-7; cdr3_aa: CASSLGLPGNTYEQYF; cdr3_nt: TGTGCCAGCAGCTTGGGTCTCCCAGGGAATACCTACGAGCAGTACTTC
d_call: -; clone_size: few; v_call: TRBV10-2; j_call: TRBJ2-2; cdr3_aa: CASQEGDTGELFF; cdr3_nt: TGCGCCTCACAAGAGGGGGACACCGGGGAGCTGTTTTTT
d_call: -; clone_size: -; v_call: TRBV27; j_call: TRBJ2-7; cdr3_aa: CASRTLGWHEQYF; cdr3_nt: TGTGCCAGCAGGACTCTAGGGTGGCACGAGCAGTACTTC
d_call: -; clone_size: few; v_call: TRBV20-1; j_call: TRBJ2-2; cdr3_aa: CSAREKGKNTGELFF; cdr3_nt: TGCAGTGCTAGAGAAAAGGGGAAGAACACCGGGGAGCTGTTTTTT
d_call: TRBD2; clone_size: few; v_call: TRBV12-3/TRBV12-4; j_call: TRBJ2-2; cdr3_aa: CASSPSGGAPNTGELFF; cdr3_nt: TGTGCCAGCAGTCCTAGCGGGGGGGCGCCAAACACCGGGGAGCTGTTTTTT
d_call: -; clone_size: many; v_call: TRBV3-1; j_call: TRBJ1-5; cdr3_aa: CASSQDGRGWHF; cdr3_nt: TGTGCCAGCAGCCAAGATGGGAGGGGCTGGCATTTT
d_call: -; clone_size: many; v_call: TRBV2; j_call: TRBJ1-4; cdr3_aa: CASSDNRDNEKLFF; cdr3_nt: TGTGCCAGCAGTGACAACAGGGATAATGAAAAACTGTTTTTT
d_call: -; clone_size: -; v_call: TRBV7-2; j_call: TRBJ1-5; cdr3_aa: CASSPFDQPQHF; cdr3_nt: TGTGCCAGCAGCCCGTTCGATCAGCCCCAGCATTTT
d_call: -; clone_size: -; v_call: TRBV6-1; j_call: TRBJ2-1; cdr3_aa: CASSEGPAAYNEQFF; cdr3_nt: TGTGCCAGCAGTGAAGGCCCCGCCGCCTACAATGAGCAGTTCTTC
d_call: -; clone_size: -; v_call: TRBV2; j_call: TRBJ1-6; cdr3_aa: CASIREGRRNSPLHF; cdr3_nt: TGTGCCAGCATTAGAGAGGGCAGGAGAAATTCACCCCTCCACTTT
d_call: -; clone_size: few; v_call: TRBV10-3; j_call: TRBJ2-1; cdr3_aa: CAISESGVRGRFEQFF; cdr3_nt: TGTGCCATCAGTGAGTCTGGAGTCCGGGGCAGGTTTGAACAGTTCTTC
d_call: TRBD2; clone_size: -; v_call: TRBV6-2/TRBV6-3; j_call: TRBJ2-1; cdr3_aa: CASSYVGRGGSGEQFF; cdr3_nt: TGTGCCAGCAGTTACGTAGGTCGGGGGGGCAGTGGGGAGCAGTTCTTC
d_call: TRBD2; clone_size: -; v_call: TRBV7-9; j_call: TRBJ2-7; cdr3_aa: CASSSTSGRDEQYF; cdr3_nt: TGTGCCAGCAGCTCTACTAGCGGGAGAGACGAGCAGTACTTC
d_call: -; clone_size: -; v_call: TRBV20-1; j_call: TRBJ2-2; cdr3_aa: CSARDLRQATNTGELFF; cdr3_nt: TGCAGTGCTAGAGACCTACGACAGGCGACGAACACCGGGGAGCTGTTTTTT
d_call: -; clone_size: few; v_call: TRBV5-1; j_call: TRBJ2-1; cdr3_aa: CASSLNRAHEQFF; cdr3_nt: TGCGCCAGCAGCTTGAACAGGGCACATGAGCAGTTCTTC
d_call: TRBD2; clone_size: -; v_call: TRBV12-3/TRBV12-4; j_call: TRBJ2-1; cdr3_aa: CASSKTALWGGTYNEQFF; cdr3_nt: TGTGCCAGCAGTAAAACCGCCTTGTGGGGAGGGACCTACAATGAGCAGTTCTTC
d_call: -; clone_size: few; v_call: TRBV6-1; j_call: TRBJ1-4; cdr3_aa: CASPRTAYEKLFF; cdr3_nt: TGTGCCAGCCCCCGGACAGCCTATGAAAAACTGTTTTTT
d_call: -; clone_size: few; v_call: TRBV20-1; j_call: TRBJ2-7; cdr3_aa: CSASLLYEQYF; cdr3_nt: TGCAGTGCTAGCCTTCTCTACGAGCAGTACTTC
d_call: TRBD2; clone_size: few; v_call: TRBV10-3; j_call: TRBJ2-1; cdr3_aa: CAIRGTGTSGSSSYNEQFF; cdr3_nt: TGTGCCATCAGAGGAACCGGGACTAGCGGGTCTTCCTCCTACAATGAGCAGTTCTTC